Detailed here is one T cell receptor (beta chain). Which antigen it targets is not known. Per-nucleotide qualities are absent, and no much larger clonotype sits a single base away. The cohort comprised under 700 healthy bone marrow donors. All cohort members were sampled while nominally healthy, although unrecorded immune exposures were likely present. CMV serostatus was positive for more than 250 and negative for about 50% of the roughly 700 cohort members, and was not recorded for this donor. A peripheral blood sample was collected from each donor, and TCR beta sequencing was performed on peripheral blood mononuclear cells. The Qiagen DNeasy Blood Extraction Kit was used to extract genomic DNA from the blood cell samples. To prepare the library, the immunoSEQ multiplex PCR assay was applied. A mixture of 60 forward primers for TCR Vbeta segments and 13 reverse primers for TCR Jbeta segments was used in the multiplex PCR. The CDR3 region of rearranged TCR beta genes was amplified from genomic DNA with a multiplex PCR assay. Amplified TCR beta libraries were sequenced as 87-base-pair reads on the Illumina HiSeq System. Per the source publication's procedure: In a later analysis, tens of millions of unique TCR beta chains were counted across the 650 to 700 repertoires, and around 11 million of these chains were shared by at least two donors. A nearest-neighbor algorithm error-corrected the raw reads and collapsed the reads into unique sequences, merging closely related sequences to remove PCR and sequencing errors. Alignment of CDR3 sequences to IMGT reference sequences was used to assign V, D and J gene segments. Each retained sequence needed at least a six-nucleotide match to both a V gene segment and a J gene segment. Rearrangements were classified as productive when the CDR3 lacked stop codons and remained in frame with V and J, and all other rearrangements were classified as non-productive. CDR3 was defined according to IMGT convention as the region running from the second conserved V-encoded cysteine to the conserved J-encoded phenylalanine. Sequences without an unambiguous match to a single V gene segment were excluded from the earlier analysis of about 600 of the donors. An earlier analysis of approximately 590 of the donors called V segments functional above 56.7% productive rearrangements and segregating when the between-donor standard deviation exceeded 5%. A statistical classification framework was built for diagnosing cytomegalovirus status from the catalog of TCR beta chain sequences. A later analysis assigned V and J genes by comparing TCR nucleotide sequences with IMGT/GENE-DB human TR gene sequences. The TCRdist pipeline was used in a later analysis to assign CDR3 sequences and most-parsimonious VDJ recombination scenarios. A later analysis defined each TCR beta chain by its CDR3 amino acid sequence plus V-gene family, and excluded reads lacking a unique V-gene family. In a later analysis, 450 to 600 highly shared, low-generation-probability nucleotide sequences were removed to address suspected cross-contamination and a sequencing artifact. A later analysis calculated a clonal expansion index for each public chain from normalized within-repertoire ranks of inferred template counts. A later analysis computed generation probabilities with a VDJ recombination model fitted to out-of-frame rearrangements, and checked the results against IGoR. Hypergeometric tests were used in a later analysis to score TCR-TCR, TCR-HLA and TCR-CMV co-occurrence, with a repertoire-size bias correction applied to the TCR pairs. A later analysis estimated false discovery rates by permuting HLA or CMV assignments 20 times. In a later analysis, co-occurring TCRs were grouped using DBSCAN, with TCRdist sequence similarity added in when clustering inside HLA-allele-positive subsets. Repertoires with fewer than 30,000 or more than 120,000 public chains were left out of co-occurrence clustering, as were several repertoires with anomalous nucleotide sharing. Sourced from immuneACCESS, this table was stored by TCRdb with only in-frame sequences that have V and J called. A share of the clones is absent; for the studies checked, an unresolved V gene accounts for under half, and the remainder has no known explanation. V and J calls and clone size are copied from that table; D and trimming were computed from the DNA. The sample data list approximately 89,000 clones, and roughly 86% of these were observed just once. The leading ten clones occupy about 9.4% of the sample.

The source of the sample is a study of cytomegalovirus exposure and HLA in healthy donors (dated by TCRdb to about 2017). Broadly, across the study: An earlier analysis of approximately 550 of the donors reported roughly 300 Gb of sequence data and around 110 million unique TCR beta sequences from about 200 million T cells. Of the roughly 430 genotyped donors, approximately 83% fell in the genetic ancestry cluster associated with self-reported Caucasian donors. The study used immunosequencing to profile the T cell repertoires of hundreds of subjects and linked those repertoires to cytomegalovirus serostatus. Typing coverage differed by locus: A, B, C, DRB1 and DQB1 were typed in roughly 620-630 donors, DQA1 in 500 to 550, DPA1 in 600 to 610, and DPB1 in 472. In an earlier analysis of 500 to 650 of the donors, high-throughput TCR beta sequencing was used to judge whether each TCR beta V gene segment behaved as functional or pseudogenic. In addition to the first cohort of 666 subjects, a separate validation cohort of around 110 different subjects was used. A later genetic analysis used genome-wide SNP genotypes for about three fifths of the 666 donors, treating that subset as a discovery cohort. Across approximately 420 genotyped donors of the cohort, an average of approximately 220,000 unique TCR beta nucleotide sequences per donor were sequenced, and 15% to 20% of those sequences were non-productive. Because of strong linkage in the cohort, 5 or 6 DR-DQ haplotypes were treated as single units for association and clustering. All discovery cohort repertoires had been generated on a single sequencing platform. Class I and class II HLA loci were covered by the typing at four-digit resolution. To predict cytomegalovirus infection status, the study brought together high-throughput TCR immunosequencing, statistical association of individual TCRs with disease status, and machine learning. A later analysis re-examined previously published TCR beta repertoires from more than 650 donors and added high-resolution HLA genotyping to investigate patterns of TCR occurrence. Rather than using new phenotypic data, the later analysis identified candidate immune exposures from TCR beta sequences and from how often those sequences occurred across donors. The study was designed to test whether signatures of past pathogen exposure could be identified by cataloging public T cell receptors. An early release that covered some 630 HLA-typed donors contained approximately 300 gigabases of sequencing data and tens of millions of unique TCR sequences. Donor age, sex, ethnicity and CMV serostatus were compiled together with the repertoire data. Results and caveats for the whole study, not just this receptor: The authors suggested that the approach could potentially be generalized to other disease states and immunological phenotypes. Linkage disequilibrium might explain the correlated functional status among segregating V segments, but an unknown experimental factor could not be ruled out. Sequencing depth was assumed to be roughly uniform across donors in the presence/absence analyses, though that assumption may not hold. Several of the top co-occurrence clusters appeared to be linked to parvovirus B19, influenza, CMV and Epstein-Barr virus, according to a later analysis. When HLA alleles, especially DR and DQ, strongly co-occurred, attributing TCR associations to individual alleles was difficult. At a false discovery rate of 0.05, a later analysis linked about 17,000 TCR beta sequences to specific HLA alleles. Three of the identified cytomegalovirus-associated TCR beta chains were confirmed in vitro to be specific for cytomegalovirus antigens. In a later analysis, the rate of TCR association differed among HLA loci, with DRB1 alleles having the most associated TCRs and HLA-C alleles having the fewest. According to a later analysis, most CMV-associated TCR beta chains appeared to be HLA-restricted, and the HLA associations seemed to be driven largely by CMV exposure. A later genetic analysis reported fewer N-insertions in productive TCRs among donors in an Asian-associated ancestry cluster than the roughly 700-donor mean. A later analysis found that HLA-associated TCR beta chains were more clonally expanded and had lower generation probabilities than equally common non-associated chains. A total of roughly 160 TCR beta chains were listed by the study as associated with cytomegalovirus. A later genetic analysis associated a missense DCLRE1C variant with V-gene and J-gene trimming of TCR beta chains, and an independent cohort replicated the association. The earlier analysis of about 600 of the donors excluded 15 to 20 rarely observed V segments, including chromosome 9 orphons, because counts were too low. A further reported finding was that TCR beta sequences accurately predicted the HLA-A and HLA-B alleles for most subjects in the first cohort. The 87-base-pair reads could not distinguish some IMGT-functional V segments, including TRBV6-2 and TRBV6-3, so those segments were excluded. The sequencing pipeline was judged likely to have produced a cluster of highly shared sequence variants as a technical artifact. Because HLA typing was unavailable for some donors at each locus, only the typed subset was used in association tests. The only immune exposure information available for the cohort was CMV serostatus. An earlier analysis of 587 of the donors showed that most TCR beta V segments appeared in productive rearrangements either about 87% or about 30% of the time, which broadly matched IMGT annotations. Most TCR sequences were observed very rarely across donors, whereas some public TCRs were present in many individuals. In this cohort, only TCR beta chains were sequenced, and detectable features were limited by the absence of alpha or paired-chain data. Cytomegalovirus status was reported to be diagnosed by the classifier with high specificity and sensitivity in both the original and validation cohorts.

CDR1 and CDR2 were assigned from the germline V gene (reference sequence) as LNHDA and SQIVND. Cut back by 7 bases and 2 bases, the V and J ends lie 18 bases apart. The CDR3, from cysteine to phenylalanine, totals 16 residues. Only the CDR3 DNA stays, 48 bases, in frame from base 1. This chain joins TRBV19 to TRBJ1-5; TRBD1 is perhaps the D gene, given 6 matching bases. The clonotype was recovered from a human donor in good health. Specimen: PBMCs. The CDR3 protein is CASTLIRGQGNQPQHF. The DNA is TGTGCCAGTACCCTGATCAGGGGTCAAGGCAATCAGCCCCAGCATTTT.